This is a list of T cell receptor beta chains from one sample in a study of blood T cells in healthy people across ages. TCRdb re-analysed the 5' RACE reads in MiXCR, keeping a single row per CDR3 protein. The table records 550,000 to 800,000 distinct CDR3 sequences, roughly 30% of them present only once. Sequenced input: blood. These receptors were collected from a woman older than 75 in good health. CDR3s include the opening cysteine and the closing phenylalanine or tryptophan. The order of the fields is CDR3 length, V gene, CDR3 protein.

15,TRBV4-3,CASSQEATENQPQHF
15,TRBV7-2,CASSVSGTGKSEAFF
14,TRBV4-1,CASSQGGRGLGYTF
18,TRBV6-2/TRBV6-3,CASSQNLGGTGYHYGYTF
19,TRBV19,CASSTDRGFGGSGANVLTF
15,TRBV5-1,CASSYAGESNEKLFF
15,TRBV20-1,CSARGSASGTDTQYF
14,TRBV11-2,CASSLGGTVNEQFF
19,TRBV11-2,CASSSPGLAGGSSYNEQFF
13,TRBV9,CASSVTSGREQFF
13,TRBV20-1,CSARDAAYEKLFF
13,TRBV29-1,CSVRAGESYEQYF
16,TRBV6-4,CASSDSGQGDPYEQYF
13,TRBV30,CAWSARENTEAFF
13,TRBV4-2,CASSQIGDQPQHF
13,TRBV7-2,CASSPMDQYTQYF
15,TRBV5-1,CASSSPGQGLYEQFF
14,TRBV12-3/TRBV12-4,CASSGTDWSETQYF
14,TRBV7-9,CASSWFGSNYEQYF
14,TRBV15,CATSRDGNNSPLHF
14,TRBV20-1,CSARGIRGLDEQYF
16,TRBV4-2,CASSQDGWGPQETQYF
15,TRBV4-1,CASTKAQGGWGEQYF
17,TRBV12-3/TRBV12-4,CASSLSGLGGPNTEAFF
13,TRBV11-3,CASSLRLGETQFF
18,TRBV20-1,CSARDLVDRTSGPYEQYF
13,TRBV27,CASSLGDWNEQFF
13,TRBV12-3/TRBV12-4,CASSNSGAVEQYF
14,TRBV3-1,CASSDGRGNQPQHF
14,TRBV4-2,CASSQVDADTEAFF
15,TRBV15,CATSRAGAGAETQYF
15,TRBV20-1,CSARDEGGYTDTQYF
15,TRBV20-1,CSARERGKPNQPQHF
16,TRBV5-6,CASSLATGPAYNEQFF
14,TRBV23-1,CASRPQLSTDTQYF
14,TRBV7-3,CASSFGRQNTEAFF
14,TRBV5-1,CASHMEGSTGELFF
12,TRBV29-1,CSPGTSAHEQYF
17,TRBV18,CASSPLQGRVGTDTQYF
13,TRBV6-2/TRBV6-3,CASSYLQGTEAFF
13,TRBV4-3,CASSRDNDSPLHF
13,TRBV29-1,CSAAGTYNEKLFF
16,TRBV6-2/TRBV6-3,CASSYSGASVAGELFF
15,TRBV6-5,CASSRGTLFSSEQYF
15,TRBV7-2,CASSLASGLHNEQFF
13,TRBV7-2,CASSTGQGVVQYF
18,TRBV20-1,CSARDLLKKPGSYNEQFF
16,TRBV20-1,CTARSGTVDHSYEQYF
14,TRBV15,CATSRDLGTYEQYF
15,TRBV9,CASSAGDGFNYGYTF
15,TRBV2,CASSPRRKDNYGYTF
14,TRBV20-1,CSARPRTGTETQYF
13,TRBV20-1,CSASRNPGNTIYF